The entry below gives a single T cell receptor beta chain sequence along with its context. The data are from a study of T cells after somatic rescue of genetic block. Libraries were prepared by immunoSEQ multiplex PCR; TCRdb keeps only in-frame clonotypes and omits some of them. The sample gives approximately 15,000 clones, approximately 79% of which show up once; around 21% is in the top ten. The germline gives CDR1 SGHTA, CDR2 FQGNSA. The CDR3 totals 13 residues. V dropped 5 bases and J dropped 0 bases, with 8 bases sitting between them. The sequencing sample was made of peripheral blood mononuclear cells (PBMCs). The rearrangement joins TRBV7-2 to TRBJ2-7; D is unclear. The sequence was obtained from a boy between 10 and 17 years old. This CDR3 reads CASSATSSYEQYF. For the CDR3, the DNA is TGTGCCAGCAGCGCAACTTCCTCCTACGAGCAGTACTTC.